This entry lists 7 T cell receptor beta chains sequenced from one sample in a study of HIV-infected children after antiretroviral therapy interruption. A 3' RACE protocol on RNA, with unique molecular identifiers, produced the TCR library. TCRdb fed the 3' RACE reads into MiXCR, producing one record per CDR3 protein. The repertoire has about 15,000 distinct CDR3 sequences, 3% to 4% of them found once; the top ten carry under 40%. Treatment given: PENTA 11 planned treatment interruption arm or continuous ART arm. Sequenced material: CD45RO+ CD8+ T cells from PBMCs, pooled from several time points, taken from a donor given antiretroviral therapy, either interrupted or continuous. Subset reported: memory CD8+ CD45RO+ CD45RA- T cells. The source of these receptors is a pool of human donors with HIV.

Many counts were recorded for this clonotype. The chain carries TRBV10-3 and TRBJ1-5, with 7 bases aligning to TRBD1. Germline loops: CDR1 ENHRY, CDR2 SYGVKD. With 3 bases clipped from V and 0 bases from J, the junction kept 8 bases outside the gene matches. The CDR3 has 17 amino acids. CDR3 amino acids: CAISEDRAGYSNQPQHF. The CDR3 DNA reads TGTGCCATCAGTGAAGACAGGGCTGGATATAGCAATCAGCCCCAGCATTTT.

This clonotype was counted ten times or more. The chain carries TRBV20-1 and TRBJ2-1; a weak D match, TRBD2 (5 bases). This CDR3 contains 14 residues. CDR1 DFQATT and CDR2 SNEGSKA come from the germline V gene (reference sequence). V was clipped by 2 bases and J by 3 bases, with 11 bases between them. The CDR3 sequence is CSARIPADYNEQFF. The CDR3 DNA is TGCAGTGCTAGAATTCCAGCGGACTACAATGAGCAGTTCTTC.

At least ten counts were recorded for this clonotype. The chain recombines TRBV2 with TRBJ2-7; perhaps TRBD1 as D (7 bases). V was cut by 7 bases and J by 2 bases, with 15 bases left in between. CDR3 length equals 14 residues. The germline gives CDR1 SNHLY, CDR2 FYNNEI. CDR3 in DNA: TGTGCCAGCACCCGAGACAGGGAGGCCTACGAGCAGTACTTC. It yields the protein CASTRDREAYEQYF.

This clonotype occurred many times. The J gene is TRBJ2-1, the V gene TRBV6-2 or TRBV6-3; D is uncertain. V was trimmed by 8 bases and J by 10 bases, leaving 9 bases between them. This CDR3 comprises 10 residues. Germline V gives CDR1 MNHEY, CDR2 SVGEGT. Here the CDR3 reads CASASGEQFF. CDR3 nucleotides: TGTGCCAGCGCCTCCGGGGAGCAGTTCTTC.

This clonotype is classed as medium-sized. This chain's CDR3 is CASITPGTGELFF. CDR3 bases: TGTGCCAGCATCACGCCGGGGACCGGGGAGCTGTTTTTT. J is TRBJ2-2 and V is TRBV6-6; TRBD2 is a possible D gene (5 bases). Trimming left V 7 bases short and J 5 bases short, with 11 bases between. CDR3 size: 13 residues. Germline assignment: CDR1 MNHNY and CDR2 SVGAGI (reference sequence).

At least ten counts were recorded for this clonotype. The J gene is TRBJ2-1, the V gene TRBV5-6; 9 bases are shared with TRBD2. CDR1 and CDR2 (germline): SGHDT, YYEEEE. The CDR3 extends over 14 amino acids. The junction had 5 bases not matched to a gene; V was cut back by 0 bases and J by 10 bases. The CDR3 DNA reads TGTGCCAGCAGCTTGGTAGCGGGGGTCGGGGAGCAGTTCTTC. Its translation is CASSLVAGVGEQFF.

The sample holds many counts of this clonotype. This rearrangement joins TRBV12-3 or TRBV12-4 to TRBJ2-3, with D tentatively TRBD1 (6 bases). Trimming shortened V by 3 bases and J by 5 bases, and 12 bases separated the two germline ends. This CDR3 comprises 14 residues. The CDR3 here is CASSFRGAKDTQYF. The CDR3 DNA sequence: TGTGCCAGCAGTTTCAGGGGCGCCAAAGATACGCAGTATTTT.